A single sample is the source of the 14 T cell receptor beta chains below, sequenced in a study of OX40 agonist ivuxolimab in advanced cancers. Sequencing was performed with immunoSEQ multiplex PCR; in TCRdb, only in-frame clones are kept and a portion is missing. Of 50,000 to 70,000 clones listed, around 84% are singletons. The sequencing used CD4+ or CD8+ T cells sorted from blood, collected in a trial of the OX40 agonist ivuxolimab. The source is an adult with an advanced solid tumor such as melanoma, head and neck, liver or kidney cancer.

The chain combines TRBV18 with TRBJ2-7; D not certain. The germline V gene has CDR1 KGHSH and CDR2 LQKENI. The CDR3 is made up of 12 amino acids. V lost 3 bases, J lost 4 bases, and 7 bases lay in between. In nucleotides, the CDR3 is TGTGCCAGCTCACCGGCGTCTTACGAGCAGTACTTC. This encodes CASSPASYEQYF.

This chain uses TRBV20-1 with TRBJ2-7; no clear D gene. The germline V and J ends were trimmed by 5 bases and 3 bases, with 8 bases remaining between them. CDR3 length: 11 residues. CDR1 is DFQATT and CDR2 is SNEGSKA in the germline V gene (reference sequence). The CDR3 sequence: CSAAPLYEQYF. The CDR3 DNA is TGCAGTGCTGCCCCTCTCTACGAGCAGTACTTC.

V gene TRBV5-6 combines with J gene TRBJ2-7; no clear D. V lost 0 bases to trimming and J lost 4 bases, with 2 bases between them. Germline CDR1 is SGHDT and CDR2 is YYEEEE. The length of the CDR3 is 11 residues. CDR3 loop: CASSLGYEQYF. The DNA for the CDR3 is TGTGCCAGCAGCTTGGGGTACGAGCAGTACTTC. The full variable domain, with the rest looked up from reference TRBV5-6 and TRBJ2-7, is DAGVTQSPTHLIKTRGQQVTLRCSPKSGHDTVSWYQQALGQGPQFIFQYYEEEERQRGNFPDRFSGHQFPNYSSELNVNALLLGDSALYLCASSLGYEQYFGPGTRLTVT.

The sample holds a few counts of this clone. The V gene is TRBV28, the J gene TRBJ1-1; possible D gene TRBD1, 6 bases. V gave up 6 bases and J gave up 4 bases, with 18 bases separating them. Germline V CDR1 and CDR2: MDHEN, SYDVKM. The CDR3 is made up of 15 amino acids. CDR3 coding DNA: TGTGCCAGCAGGGGCCCAGGGGCGCGAGGCACTGAAGCTTTCTTT. This codes for CASRGPGARGTEAFF.

The rearrangement uses TRBV6-5 and TRBJ1-1, with TRBD1 identical over 9 bases. Trimming cost V 6 bases and J 10 bases; bases outside gene matches: 6. The CDR3 has 12 amino acids. The germline CDR1 and CDR2 sequences are MNHEY and SVGAGI. As DNA, the CDR3 is TGTGCCAGCAGACGGACAGGGGAACGAGCTTTCTTT. As protein: CASRRTGERAFF.

V and J are TRBV9 and TRBJ2-1; 12 bases fit TRBD1. There are 15 residues in the CDR3. CDR1 SGDLS and CDR2 YYNGEE come from the germline V gene. V lost 4 bases and J lost 8; bases outside the gene matches: 7. CDR3 protein: CASSPRDRGRDEQFF. The DNA of the CDR3 is TGTGCCAGCAGCCCCCGGGACAGGGGGCGCGATGAGCAGTTCTTC. Together with reference TRBV9 and TRBJ2-1, the CDR3 gives the full variable domain: DSGVTQTPKHLITATGQRVTLRCSPRSGDLSVYWYQQSLDQGLQFLIQYYNGEERAKGNILERFSAQQFPDLHSELNLSSLELGDSALYFCASSPRDRGRDEQFFGPGTRLTVL.

The chain joins TRBV11-3 to TRBJ2-1, with unresolved D. CDR3 length equals 13 residues. Looked up from germline, CDR1 is SGHNT and CDR2 is YENEEA. The V gene lost 1 base and the J gene lost 9 bases, with 10 bases spanning the gap. The CDR3 region is CASSLALVSEQFF. CDR3 bases: TGTGCCAGCAGCTTAGCACTGGTGAGTGAGCAGTTCTTC.

This chain connects TRBV5-1 to TRBJ1-6, with 7 bases lining up with TRBD1. Germline CDR1 reads SGHRS; CDR2 reads YFSETQ. Losses at the gene ends were 3 bases for V and 5 bases for J; bases not matched to a gene: 8. The CDR3 extends over 16 amino acids. CDR3 sequence (DNA): TGCGCCAGCAGCTCCGCGACAGGGAATAATAATTCACCCCTCCACTTT. Translation gives CASSSATGNNNSPLHF.

This chain joins TRBV19 and TRBJ2-1; D call uncertain. CDR3 size: 13 residues. V was trimmed by 1 base and J by 4 bases, leaving 5 bases between them. Germline CDR1 and CDR2: LNHDA and SQIVND (reference sequence). The CDR3 loop reads CASSIGSYNEQFF. The CDR3 DNA reads TGTGCCAGTAGTATAGGCAGTTACAATGAGCAGTTCTTC.

The J gene is TRBJ2-3, the V gene TRBV25-1; 14 bases map to TRBD2. Losses at the gene ends were 0 bases for V and 6 bases for J; bases not matched to a gene: 5. The CDR3 totals 17 residues. CDR1 is MGHDK, CDR2 SYGVNS, per germline. The CDR3 reads CASSEYGGLAGDDTQYF. The CDR3 DNA reads TGTGCCAGCAGTGAATATGGGGGACTAGCGGGAGACGATACGCAGTATTTT.

V gene TRBV30 combines with J gene TRBJ2-1; TRBD2 agrees at 8 bases. V trimming: 0 bases; J trimming: 3 bases; junction bases outside the gene matches: 13. CDR3 length: 18 residues. CDR1 and CDR2 (germline): GTSNPN, SVGIG (reference sequence). CDR3 sequence reads: CAWSVPGGADPHYNEQFF. CDR3 nucleotide sequence: TGTGCCTGGAGTGTACCCGGGGGGGCCGACCCTCACTACAATGAGCAGTTCTTC.

The chain has TRBV19 and TRBJ1-1; 10 bases line up with TRBD1. Trimming took 9 bases from V and 4 from J; bases not matched to a gene: 5. The CDR3 loop spans 13 amino acids. Germline V gives CDR1 LNHDA, CDR2 SQIVND (reference sequence). The DNA for the CDR3 is TGTGCCAGCCGCGGACAGGGGGGCACTGAAGCTTTCTTT. Residues: CASRGQGGTEAFF.

The rearrangement uses TRBV7-9 and TRBJ2-7; TRBD1 agrees at 7 bases. Germline trimming cut 5 bases from V and 4 bases from J; bases unmatched to any gene: 8. The CDR3 is 14 amino acids. Germline assignment: CDR1 SEHNR and CDR2 FQNEAQ (reference sequence). CDR3 protein: CASSQTGIKYEQYF. CDR3 DNA sequence: TGTGCCAGCAGCCAGACAGGGATCAAATACGAGCAGTACTTC.

This chain links TRBV9 with TRBJ2-7; D gene uncertain. The germline V gene has CDR1 SGDLS and CDR2 YYNGEE. The CDR3 sequence is 13 residues long. V was trimmed by 0 bases and J by 0 bases, leaving 4 bases between them. For the CDR3, the DNA is TGTGCCAGCAGCGTAGCTGGCTCCTACGAGCAGTACTTC. This sequence encodes CASSVAGSYEQYF.